A selection of T cell receptor beta chains follows, all from one sample in a study of memory CD4+ T cells and cytomegalovirus serostatus. Repertoires were generated with immunoSEQ multiplex PCR, while TCRdb's copy carries only in-frame clones and drops some. The sample has 28,000 or so clones, more than 75% seen once. Sequencing was carried out using memory CD4+ T cells from blood. The source of these receptors is an adult in good health and CMV-seronegative. Both conserved end residues are part of each CDR3.

CDR3	V	J
CASSLDLHGRQETQYF	TRBV7-9	TRBJ2-5
CASSRVGSGELFF	TRBV7-2	TRBJ2-2
CASSTTSGRAGEQFF	TRBV6-6	TRBJ2-1
CASRKDRLAGKLFF	TRBV28	TRBJ1-4
CASSRFAGSTLNEQYF	TRBV7-6	TRBJ2-7
CASSLMGQGWETQYF	TRBV7-3	TRBJ2-5
CASSLDQGAFTEAFF	TRBV5-4	TRBJ1-1
CASSINYGYTF	TRBV11-2	TRBJ1-2
CASSPSSVAAYEQYF	TRBV7-2	TRBJ2-7
CASSLAKVSYNEQFF	TRBV28	TRBJ2-1
CASSLGVKAGELFF	TRBV7-6	TRBJ2-2
CASSPDSNYGYTF	TRBV2	TRBJ1-2
CASSEGQGATEAFF	TRBV10-2	TRBJ1-1
CASSQGPNTEAFF	TRBV6-1	TRBJ1-1
CASSLRQGGIETQYF	TRBV11-2	TRBJ2-5
CASSPPGQGRNTIYF	TRBV18	TRBJ1-3
CASSQLSGLSEQYF	TRBV14	TRBJ2-7
CASSYQNSLIETQYF	TRBV6-5	TRBJ2-3
CAGSGTWGLAGVHTGELFF	TRBV10-1	TRBJ2-2
CASTPRLADTDTQYF	TRBV6-1	TRBJ2-3
CAISPSSGGNSDTQYF	TRBV10-3	TRBJ2-3
CASSLTSGGSGELFF	TRBV7-2	TRBJ2-2
CSAGLNEQFF	TRBV29-1	TRBJ2-1
CASSLDRAGLNTQYF	TRBV7-2	TRBJ2-3
CASIRTSSYNEQFF	TRBV6-6	TRBJ2-1
CATSRDRGFESPLHF	TRBV15	TRBJ1-6
CASSALVPVPEQYF	TRBV6-5	TRBJ2-7
CASSHSGNTEAFF	TRBV25-1	TRBJ1-1
CASSSPPGFDDEQYF	TRBV28	TRBJ2-7
CASSKARDRRPCVEYF	TRBV21-1	TRBJ2-7
CASSEVSGSGNSPLHF	TRBV6-1	TRBJ1-6
CASSQEYYRGLAGERRGHEQFF	TRBV4-3	TRBJ2-1
CAWSVRVLNEAFF	TRBV30	TRBJ1-1
CASSLSGGSEKLFF	TRBV5-6	TRBJ1-4
CASSRQGGNTIYF	TRBV19	TRBJ1-3
CASSPRQGWGEKLFF	TRBV11-2	TRBJ1-4
CSARANYGYTF	TRBV20-1	TRBJ1-2
CASKRQKVTSGNTIYF	TRBV2	TRBJ1-3
CASSLAAGTYGHEQYF	TRBV28	TRBJ2-7
CASSPPGANVLTF	TRBV6-5	TRBJ2-6
CSANLQGNYGYTF	TRBV29-1	TRBJ1-2
CASRDTGARNQPQHF	TRBV6-6	TRBJ1-5
CASSSQGPTQAGELFF	TRBV5-1	TRBJ2-2
CASSVTGWGETQYF	TRBV9	TRBJ2-5
CASTSLYGYSPLHF	TRBV28	TRBJ1-6
CATSRPTTDTQYF	TRBV6-5	TRBJ2-3
CASSPFREVNTEAFF	TRBV28	TRBJ1-1
CASSYPGQSSYGYTF	TRBV6-5	TRBJ1-2
CASSPGTVTEAFF	TRBV18	TRBJ1-1
CASKFQGADEQYF	TRBV6-5	TRBJ2-7
CASSLDMPGNQPQHF	TRBV11-2	TRBJ1-5
CSGLVTTGLANYGYTF	TRBV29-1	TRBJ1-2
CASSPGYPTDTQYF	TRBV18	TRBJ2-3
CASSSVSGRARETQYF	TRBV7-2	TRBJ2-5
CASSPSLAAEAFF	TRBV7-2	TRBJ1-1
CASSLVGETQYF	TRBV7-2	TRBJ2-5
CASSQDRQVNEKLFF	TRBV4-1	TRBJ1-4